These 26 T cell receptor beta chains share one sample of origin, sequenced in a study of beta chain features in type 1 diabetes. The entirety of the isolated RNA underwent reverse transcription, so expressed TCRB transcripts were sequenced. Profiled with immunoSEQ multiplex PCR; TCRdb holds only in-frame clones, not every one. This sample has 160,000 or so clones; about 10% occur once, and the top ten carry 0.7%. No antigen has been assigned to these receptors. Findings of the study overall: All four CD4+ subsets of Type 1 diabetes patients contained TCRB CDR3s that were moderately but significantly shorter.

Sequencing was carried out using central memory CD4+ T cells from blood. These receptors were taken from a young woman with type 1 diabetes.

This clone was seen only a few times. The CDR3 DNA follows: TGTGCCAGCAGCAGCTACCGGATAGCGACCACAGATACGCAGTATTTT. Translation: CASSSYRIATTDTQYF. The V and J genes are TRBV7-3 and TRBJ2-3; possible D gene TRBD2, 5 bases. There are 16 residues in the CDR3. V gave up 5 bases and J gave up 2 bases, with 17 bases separating them. Germline loops: CDR1 SGHTA, CDR2 FQGTGA.

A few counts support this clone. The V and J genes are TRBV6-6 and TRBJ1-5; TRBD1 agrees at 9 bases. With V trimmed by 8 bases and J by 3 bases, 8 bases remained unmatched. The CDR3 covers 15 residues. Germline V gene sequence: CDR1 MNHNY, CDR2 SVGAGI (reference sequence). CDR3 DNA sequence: TGTGCCAGCCAAGGACAGGGGAGGGTCAATCAGCCCCAGCATTTT. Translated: CASQGQGRVNQPQHF.

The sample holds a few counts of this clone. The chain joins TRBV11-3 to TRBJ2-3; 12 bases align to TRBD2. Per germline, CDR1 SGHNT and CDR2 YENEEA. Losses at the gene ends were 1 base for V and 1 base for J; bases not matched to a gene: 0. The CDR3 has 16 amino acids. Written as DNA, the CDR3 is TGTGCCAGCAGCTTAGGGACTAGCGGGGGCACAGATACGCAGTATTTT. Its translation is CASSLGTSGGTDTQYF.

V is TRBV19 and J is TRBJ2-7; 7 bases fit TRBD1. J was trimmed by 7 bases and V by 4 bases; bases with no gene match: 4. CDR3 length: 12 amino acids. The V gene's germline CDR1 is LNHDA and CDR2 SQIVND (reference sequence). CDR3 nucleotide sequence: TGTGCCAGTAGTACGGGACAGAGTGAGCAGTACTTC. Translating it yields CASSTGQSEQYF.

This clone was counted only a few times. The CDR3 here is CASSQSPIFSPSTDTQYF. In DNA, the CDR3 is TGTGCCAGCAGCCAATCTCCTATTTTTAGCCCTAGCACAGATACGCAGTATTTT. The rearrangement uses TRBV5-4 and TRBJ2-3, with D uncertain. The CDR3 consists of 18 residues. Germline loops: CDR1 SGHNT, CDR2 YYREEE (reference sequence). Trimming took off 4 bases at V and 0 bases at J, with 21 bases between the two ends.

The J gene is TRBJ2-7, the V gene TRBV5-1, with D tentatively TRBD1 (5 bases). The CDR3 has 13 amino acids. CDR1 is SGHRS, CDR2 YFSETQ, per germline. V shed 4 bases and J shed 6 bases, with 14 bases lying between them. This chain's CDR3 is CASSPAQGGEQYF. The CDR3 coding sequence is TGCGCCAGCAGCCCGGCGCAGGGTGGCGAGCAGTACTTC.

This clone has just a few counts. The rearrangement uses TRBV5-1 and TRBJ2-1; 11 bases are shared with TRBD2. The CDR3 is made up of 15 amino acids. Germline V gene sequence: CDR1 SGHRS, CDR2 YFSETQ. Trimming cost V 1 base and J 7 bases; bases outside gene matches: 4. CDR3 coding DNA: TGCGCCAGCAGCTTGACTAGCGGGAGAACGAATGAGCAGTTCTTC. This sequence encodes CASSLTSGRTNEQFF.

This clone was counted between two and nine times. Here the CDR3 DNA reads TGCAGCGTCGGGGACAGGGGAACGCAGCCCCAGCATTTT. The encoded protein is CSVGDRGTQPQHF. This chain uses TRBV29-1 with TRBJ1-5, with 10 bases that match TRBD1. CDR1 and CDR2 (germline): SQVTM, ANQGSEA. V dropped 6 bases and J dropped 7; count of bases not matched to a gene: 6. There are 13 residues in the CDR3. Complete variable domain (other parts from reference TRBV29-1 and TRBJ1-5): SAVISQKPSRDICQRGTSLTIQCQVDSQVTMMFWYRQQPGQSLTLIATANQGSEATYESGFVIDKFPISRPNLTFSTLTVSNMSPEDSSIYLCSVGDRGTQPQHFGDGTRLSIL.

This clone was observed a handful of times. CDR3 protein: CAWGTGIGNTIYF. The CDR3 nucleotides are TGTGCCTGGGGTACAGGGATTGGAAACACCATATATTTT. The chain recombines TRBV30 with TRBJ1-3; tentatively, D is TRBD1 (6 bases). V gave up 5 bases and J gave up 3 bases, with 11 bases separating them. CDR1 is GTSNPN and CDR2 is SVGIG in the germline V gene (reference sequence). This CDR3 is 13 amino acids long.

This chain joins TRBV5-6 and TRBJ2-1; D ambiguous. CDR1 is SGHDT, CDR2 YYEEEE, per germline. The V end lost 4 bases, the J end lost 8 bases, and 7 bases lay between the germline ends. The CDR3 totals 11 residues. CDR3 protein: CASSTLDEQFF. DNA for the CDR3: TGTGCCAGCAGCACTTTAGATGAGCAGTTCTTC. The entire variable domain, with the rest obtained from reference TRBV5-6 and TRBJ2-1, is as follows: DAGVTQSPTHLIKTRGQQVTLRCSPKSGHDTVSWYQQALGQGPQFIFQYYEEEERQRGNFPDRFSGHQFPNYSSELNVNALLLGDSALYLCASSTLDEQFFGPGTRLTVL.

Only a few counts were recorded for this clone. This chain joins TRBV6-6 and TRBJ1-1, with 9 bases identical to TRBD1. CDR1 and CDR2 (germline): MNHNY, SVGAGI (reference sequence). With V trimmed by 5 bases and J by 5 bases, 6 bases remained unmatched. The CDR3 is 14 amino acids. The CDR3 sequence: CASSPGQGQTEAFF. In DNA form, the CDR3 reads TGTGCCAGCAGTCCGGGACAGGGACAGACTGAAGCTTTCTTT.

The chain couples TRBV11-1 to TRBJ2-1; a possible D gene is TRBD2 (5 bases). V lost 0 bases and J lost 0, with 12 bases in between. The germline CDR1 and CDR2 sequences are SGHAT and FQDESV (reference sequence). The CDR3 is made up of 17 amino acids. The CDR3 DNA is TGTGCCAGCAGCTTAGCGTGGGAGACAATCTCCTACAATGAGCAGTTCTTC. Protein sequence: CASSLAWETISYNEQFF.

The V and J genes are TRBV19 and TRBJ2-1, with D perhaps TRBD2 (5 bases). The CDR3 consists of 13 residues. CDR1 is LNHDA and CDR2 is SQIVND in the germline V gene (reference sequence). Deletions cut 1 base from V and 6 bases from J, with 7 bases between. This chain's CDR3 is CASSIGLANEQFF. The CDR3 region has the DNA TGTGCCAGTAGTATAGGGCTAGCCAATGAGCAGTTCTTC.

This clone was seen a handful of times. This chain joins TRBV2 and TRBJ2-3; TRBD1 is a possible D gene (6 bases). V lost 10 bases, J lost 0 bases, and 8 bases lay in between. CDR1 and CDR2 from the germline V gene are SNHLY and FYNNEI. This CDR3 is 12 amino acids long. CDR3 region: CATGQSTDTQYF. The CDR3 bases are TGTGCCACCGGACAGAGCACAGATACGCAGTATTTT.

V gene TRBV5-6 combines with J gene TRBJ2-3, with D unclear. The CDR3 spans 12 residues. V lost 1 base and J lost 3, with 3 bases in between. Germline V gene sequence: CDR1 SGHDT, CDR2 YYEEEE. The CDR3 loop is CASSLITDTQYF. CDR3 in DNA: TGTGCCAGCAGCTTGATAACAGATACGCAGTATTTT.

CDR3 nucleotide sequence: TGTGCCAGCAGTTTAGCGGGAGGGTACAATGAGCAGTTCTTC. Encoded protein: CASSLAGGYNEQFF. This sequence joins TRBV28 and TRBJ2-1, with 9 bases matching TRBD2. The CDR3 contains 14 residues. Unmatched junction bases numbered 0, after V lost 2 bases and J lost 4 bases. Per germline, CDR1 MDHEN and CDR2 SYDVKM.

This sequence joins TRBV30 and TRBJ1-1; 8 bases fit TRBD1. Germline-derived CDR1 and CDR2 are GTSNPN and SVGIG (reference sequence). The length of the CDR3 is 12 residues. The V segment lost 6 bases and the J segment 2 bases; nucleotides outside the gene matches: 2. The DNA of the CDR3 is TGTGCCTGTGGGACAGGCAACACTGAAGCTTTCTTT. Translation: CACGTGNTEAFF.

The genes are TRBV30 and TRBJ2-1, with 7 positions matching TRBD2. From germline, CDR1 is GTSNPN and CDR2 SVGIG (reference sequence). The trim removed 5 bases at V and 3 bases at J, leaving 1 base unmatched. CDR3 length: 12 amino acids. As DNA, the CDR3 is TGTGCCTGGGGCGGGAGCTACAATGAGCAGTTCTTC. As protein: CAWGGSYNEQFF.

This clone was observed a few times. The CDR3 DNA reads TGTGCCAGCGCGGGGACAGGGTCTGAAGCTTTCTTT. Protein product: CASAGTGSEAFF. V gene TRBV6-5 combines with J gene TRBJ1-1, with 9 positions matching TRBD1. CDR3 size: 12 residues. In germline, CDR1 is MNHEY, CDR2 SVGAGI. After removal of 8 bases from V and 6 bases from J, the junction contained 4 bases not matched to a gene.

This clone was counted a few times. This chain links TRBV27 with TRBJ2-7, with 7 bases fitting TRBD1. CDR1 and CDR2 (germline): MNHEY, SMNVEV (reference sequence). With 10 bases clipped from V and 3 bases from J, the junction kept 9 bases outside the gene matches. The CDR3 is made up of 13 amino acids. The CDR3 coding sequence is TGTGCCACCCGGACAGGAGATAACTACGAGCAGTACTTC. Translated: CATRTGDNYEQYF.

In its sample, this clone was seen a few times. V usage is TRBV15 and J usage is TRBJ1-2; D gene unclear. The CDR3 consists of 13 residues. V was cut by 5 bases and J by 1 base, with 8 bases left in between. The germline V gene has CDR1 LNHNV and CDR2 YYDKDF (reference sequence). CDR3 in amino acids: CATSRLINYGYTF. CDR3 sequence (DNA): TGTGCCACCAGCCGACTAATTAACTATGGCTACACCTTC.

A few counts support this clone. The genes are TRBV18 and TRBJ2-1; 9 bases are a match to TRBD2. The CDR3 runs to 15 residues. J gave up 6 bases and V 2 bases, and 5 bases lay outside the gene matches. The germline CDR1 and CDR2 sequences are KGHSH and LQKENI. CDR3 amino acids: CASSPSGTSTNEQFF. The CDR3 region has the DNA TGTGCCAGCTCACCAAGTGGGACTAGCACCAATGAGCAGTTCTTC.

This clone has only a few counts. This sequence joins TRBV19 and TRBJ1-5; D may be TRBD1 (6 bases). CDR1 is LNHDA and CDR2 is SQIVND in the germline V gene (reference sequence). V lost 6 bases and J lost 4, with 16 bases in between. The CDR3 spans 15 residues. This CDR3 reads CASSQTPGANQPQHF. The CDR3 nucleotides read TGTGCCAGTAGCCAGACCCCAGGGGCGAATCAGCCCCAGCATTTT.

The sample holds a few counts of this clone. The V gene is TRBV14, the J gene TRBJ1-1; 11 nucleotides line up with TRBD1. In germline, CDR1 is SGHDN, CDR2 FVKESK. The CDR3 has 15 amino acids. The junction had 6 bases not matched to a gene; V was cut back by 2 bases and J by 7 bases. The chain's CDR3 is CASSQLRTGGFEAFF. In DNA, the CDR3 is TGTGCCAGCAGCCAATTGCGGACAGGGGGCTTTGAAGCTTTCTTT.

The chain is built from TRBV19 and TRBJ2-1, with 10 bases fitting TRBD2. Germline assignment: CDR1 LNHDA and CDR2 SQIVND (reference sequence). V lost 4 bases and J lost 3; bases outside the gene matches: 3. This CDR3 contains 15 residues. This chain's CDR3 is CASSTLAGVYNEQFF. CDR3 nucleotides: TGTGCCAGTAGTACCCTAGCGGGAGTCTACAATGAGCAGTTCTTC.

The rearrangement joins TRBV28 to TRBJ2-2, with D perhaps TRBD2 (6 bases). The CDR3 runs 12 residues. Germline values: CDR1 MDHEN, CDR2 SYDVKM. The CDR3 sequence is CVAGHQTGELFF. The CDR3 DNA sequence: TGTGTCGCGGGGCACCAAACCGGGGAGCTGTTTTTT.